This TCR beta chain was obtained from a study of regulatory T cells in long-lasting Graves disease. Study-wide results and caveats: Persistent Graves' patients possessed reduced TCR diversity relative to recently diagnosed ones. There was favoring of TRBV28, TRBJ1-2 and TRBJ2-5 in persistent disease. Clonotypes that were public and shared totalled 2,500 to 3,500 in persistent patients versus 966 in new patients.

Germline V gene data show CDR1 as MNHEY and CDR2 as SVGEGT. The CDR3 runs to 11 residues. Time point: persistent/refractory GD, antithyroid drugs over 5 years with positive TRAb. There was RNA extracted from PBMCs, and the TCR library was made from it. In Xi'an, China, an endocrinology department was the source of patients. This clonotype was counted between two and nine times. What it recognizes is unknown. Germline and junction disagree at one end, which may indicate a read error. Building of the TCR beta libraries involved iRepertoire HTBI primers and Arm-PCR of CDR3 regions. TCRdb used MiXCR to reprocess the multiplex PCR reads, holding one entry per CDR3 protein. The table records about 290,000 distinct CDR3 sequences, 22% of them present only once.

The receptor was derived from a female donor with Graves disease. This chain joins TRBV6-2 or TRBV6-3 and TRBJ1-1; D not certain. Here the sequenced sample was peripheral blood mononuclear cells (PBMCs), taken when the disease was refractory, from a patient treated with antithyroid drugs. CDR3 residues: CARSYVAEAFF. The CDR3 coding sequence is TGTGCCCGCAGTTACGTAGCTGAAGCTTTCTTT.